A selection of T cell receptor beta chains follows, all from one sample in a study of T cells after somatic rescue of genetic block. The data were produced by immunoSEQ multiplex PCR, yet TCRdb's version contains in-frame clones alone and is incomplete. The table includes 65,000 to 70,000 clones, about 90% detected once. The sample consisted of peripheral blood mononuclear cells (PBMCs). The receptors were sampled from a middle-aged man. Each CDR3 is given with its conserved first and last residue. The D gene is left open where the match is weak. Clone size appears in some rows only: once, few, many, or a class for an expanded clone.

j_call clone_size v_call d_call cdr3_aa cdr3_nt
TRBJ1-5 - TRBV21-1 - CGGGLGYSNQPQHF TGTGGGGGGGGGCTGGGATATAGCAATCAGCCCCAGCATTTT
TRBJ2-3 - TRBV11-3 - CASSLDMAPYTQYF TGTGCCAGCAGCTTAGATATGGCCCCCTATACGCAGTATTTT
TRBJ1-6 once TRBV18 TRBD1 CASSEWDRAYSPLHF TGTGCCAGCTCAGAATGGGACAGGGCCTATTCACCCCTCCACTTT
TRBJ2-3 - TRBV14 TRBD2 CASSQASGSRGTDTQYF TGTGCCAGCAGCCAGGCTAGCGGGAGTCGAGGCACAGATACGCAGTATTTT
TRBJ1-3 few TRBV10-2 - CASSDGSRSSGNTIYF TGCGCCAGCAGTGATGGGAGCCGGAGCTCTGGAAACACCATATATTTT
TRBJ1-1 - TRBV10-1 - CASSDSGVTEAFF TGCGCCAGCAGTGACTCGGGGGTCACTGAAGCTTTCTTT
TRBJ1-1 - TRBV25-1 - CASRDQMRTEAFF TGTGCCAGCCGGGACCAAATGAGGACTGAAGCTTTCTTT
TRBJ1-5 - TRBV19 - CASSITSGDGNQPQHF TGTGCCAGTAGTATAACGTCCGGGGACGGGAATCAGCCCCAGCATTTT
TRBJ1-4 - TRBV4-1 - CASSQVGGGNEKLFF TGCGCCAGCAGCCAAGTTGGGGGGGGGAATGAAAAACTGTTTTTT
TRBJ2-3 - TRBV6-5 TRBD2 CASSRGTSGGDTQYF TGTGCCAGCAGCCGAGGGACTAGCGGGGGGGATACGCAGTATTTT
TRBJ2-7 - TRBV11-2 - CASSLAGVHEQYF TGTGCCAGCAGCTTAGCCGGAGTCCACGAGCAGTACTTC
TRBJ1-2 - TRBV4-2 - CASSQVIGGYGYTF TGTGCCAGCAGCCAAGTTATCGGGGGGTATGGCTACACCTTC
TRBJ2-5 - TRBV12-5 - CASGAPQETQYF TGTGCTAGTGGAGCCCCACAAGAGACCCAGTACTTC
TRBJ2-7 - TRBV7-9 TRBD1 CASSSVGTGANEQYF TGTGCCAGCAGCTCCGTCGGGACAGGGGCGAACGAGCAGTACTTC
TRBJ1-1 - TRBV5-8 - CASSFPGQPFTEAFF TGTGCCAGCAGCTTTCCGGGACAACCTTTTACTGAAGCTTTCTTT
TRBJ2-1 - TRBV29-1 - CSVPERPGDFEQFF TGCAGCGTCCCCGAGAGGCCCGGGGATTTTGAGCAGTTCTTC
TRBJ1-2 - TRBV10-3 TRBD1 CAISGQGANYGYTF TGTGCCATCAGTGGACAGGGAGCTAACTATGGCTACACCTTC
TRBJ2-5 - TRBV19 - CATTAGSETQYF TGTGCCACCACGGCGGGGTCAGAGACCCAGTACTTC
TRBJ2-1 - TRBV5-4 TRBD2 CASSPGGTSGGDEQFF TGTGCCAGCAGCCCCGGCGGGACTAGCGGGGGGGATGAGCAGTTCTTC
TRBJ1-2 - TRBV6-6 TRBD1 CASRAPGQDFYGYTF TGTGCCAGCAGGGCCCCCGGACAGGACTTCTATGGCTACACCTTC
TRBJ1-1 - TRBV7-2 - CASSLDGLNTEAFF TGTGCCAGCAGCCTGGACGGTTTGAACACTGAAGCTTTCTTT
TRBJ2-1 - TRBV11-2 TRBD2 CASSLSGGAYNEQFF TGTGCCAGCAGCCTCAGTGGGGGGGCCTACAATGAGCAGTTCTTC
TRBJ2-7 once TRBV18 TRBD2 CASSPQAGGSLEQYF TGTGCCAGCTCACCACAGGCGGGAGGCTCTCTCGAGCAGTACTTC
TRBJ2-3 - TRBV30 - CAWGNTQYF TGTGCCTGGGGAAATACGCAGTATTTT
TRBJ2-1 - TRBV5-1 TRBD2 CASSSGLAGGYNEQFF TGCGCCAGCAGCTCCGGACTAGCGGGGGGATACAATGAGCAGTTCTTC
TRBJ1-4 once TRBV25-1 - CASSATGLGATNEKLFF TGTGCCAGCAGTGCTACAGGGTTGGGTGCAACTAATGAAAAACTGTTTTTT
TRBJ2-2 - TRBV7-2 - CASSSGPRTGELFF TGTGCCAGCAGCTCGGGACCCCGCACCGGGGAGCTGTTTTTT
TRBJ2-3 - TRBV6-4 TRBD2 CASSDHSSGGTDTQYF TGTGCCAGCAGTGACCACTCTAGCGGGGGAACAGATACGCAGTATTTT
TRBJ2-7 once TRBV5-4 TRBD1 CASSFDREAEQYF TGTGCCAGCAGCTTTGACAGGGAAGCCGAGCAGTACTTC
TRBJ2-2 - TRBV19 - CASSMGGNTGELFF TGTGCCAGTAGTATGGGGGGGAACACCGGGGAGCTGTTTTTT
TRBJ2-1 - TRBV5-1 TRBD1 CASSLTTGDEQFF TGCGCCAGCAGCTTAACGACAGGGGATGAGCAGTTCTTC
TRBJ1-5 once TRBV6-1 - CASSEQGFGNQPQHF TGTGCCAGCAGTGAACAGGGGTTTGGCAATCAGCCCCAGCATTTT
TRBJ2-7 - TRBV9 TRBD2 CASSVDSGDYEQYF TGTGCCAGCAGCGTAGACAGCGGGGATTACGAGCAGTACTTC
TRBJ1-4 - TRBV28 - CASSLGPDNEKLFF TGTGCCAGCAGCCTGGGACCGGACAATGAAAAACTGTTTTTT
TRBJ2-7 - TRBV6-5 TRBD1 CASSLIGTGRYEQYF TGTGCCAGCAGTTTAATTGGGACAGGGCGATACGAGCAGTACTTC
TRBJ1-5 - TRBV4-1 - CASSQEERGWQPQHF TGCGCCAGCAGCCAAGAAGAAAGGGGGTGGCAGCCCCAGCATTTT
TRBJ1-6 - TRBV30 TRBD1 CAWSVSSRGNSPLHF TGTGCCTGGAGTGTCAGCAGCAGGGGGAATTCACCCCTCCACTTT
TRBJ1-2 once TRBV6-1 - CASSELDNYGYTF TGTGCCAGCAGTGAGCTCGACAACTATGGCTACACCTTC
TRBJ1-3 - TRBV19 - CAISSGDTIYF TGTGCCATTTCTAGCGGCGACACCATATATTTT
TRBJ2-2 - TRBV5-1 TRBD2 CASSLGSSGSVTGELFF TGCGCCAGCAGCTTGGGGTCCAGCGGGAGCGTCACCGGGGAGCTGTTTTTT
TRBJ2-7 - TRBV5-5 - CASSLEYRAEQYF TGTGCCAGCAGCTTGGAGTACAGGGCCGAGCAGTACTTC
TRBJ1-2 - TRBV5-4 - CASSLAVESGYTF TGTGCCAGCAGCTTGGCCGTGGAGTCTGGCTACACCTTC
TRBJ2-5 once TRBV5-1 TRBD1 CASSSGTGQQETQYF TGCGCCAGCAGCTCCGGGACAGGTCAACAAGAGACCCAGTACTTC
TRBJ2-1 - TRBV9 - CASSVDVGGDNEQFF TGTGCCAGCAGCGTAGATGTTGGGGGTGACAATGAGCAGTTCTTC
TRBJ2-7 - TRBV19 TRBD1 CASSIAQGTYEQYF TGTGCCAGTAGTATTGCACAGGGGACCTACGAGCAGTACTTC
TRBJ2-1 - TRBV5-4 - CASRGGMHEQFF TGTGCCAGCAGAGGAGGCATGCATGAGCAGTTCTTC
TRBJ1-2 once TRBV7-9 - CASSFLGGGLNYGYTF TGTGCCAGCAGCTTCCTAGGTGGGGGCCTCAACTATGGCTACACCTTC
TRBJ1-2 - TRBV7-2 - CASSQQANPLYGYTF TGTGCCAGCAGCCAGCAGGCAAACCCGCTCTATGGCTACACCTTC
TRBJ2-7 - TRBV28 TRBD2 CASSSPGVGLAGGPYEQYF TGTGCCAGCAGTTCCCCGGGGGTCGGGCTAGCGGGAGGCCCCTACGAGCAGTACTTC
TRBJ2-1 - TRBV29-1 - CSVEESRYNEQFF TGCAGCGTTGAAGAATCGCGGTACAATGAGCAGTTCTTC
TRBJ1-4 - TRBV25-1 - CASRQGEKLFF TGTGCCAGCAGGCAGGGAGAAAAACTGTTTTTT
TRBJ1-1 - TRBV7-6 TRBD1 CASSQPYRGRNTEAFF TGTGCCAGCAGCCAGCCCTACAGGGGACGGAACACTGAAGCTTTCTTT
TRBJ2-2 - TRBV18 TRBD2 CASSPTSGQTGELFF TGTGCCAGCTCACCAACTAGCGGGCAAACCGGGGAGCTGTTTTTT
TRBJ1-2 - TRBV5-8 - CASSLGSGLYGYTF TGTGCCAGCAGCTTGGGGTCAGGACTATATGGCTACACCTTC
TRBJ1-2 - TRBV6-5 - CASSPVRAPYGYTF TGTGCCAGCAGCCCCGTCCGAGCCCCCTATGGCTACACCTTC
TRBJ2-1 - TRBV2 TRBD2 CASRGTSGSVEQFF TGTGCCAGCAGAGGGACTAGCGGGAGTGTTGAGCAGTTCTTC
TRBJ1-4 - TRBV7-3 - CASSFPIQNGQGSETTNEKLFF TGTGCCAGCAGCTTCCCTATTCAAAATGGGCAGGGCTCGGAGACAACTAATGAAAAACTGTTTTTT